This TCR beta chain was found in a study of T cell responses to AZD1222 COVID-19 vaccine. Overall study findings and caveats: The repertoires were collected only after the peak T cell response. Regions 160-218 and 743-854 held dominance among vaccine-associated CD4 TCRs, which spanned spike. Increased Spike-specific TCR breadth and depth were observed after two AZD1222 doses.

Timing groups of about 4 and about 12 weeks for second doses were pooled. Remarks on this clone: Its specificity is not known.

V was pared by 5 bases and J by 5 bases, with 11 bases between. The CDR3 covers 13 residues. Germline CDR1 KGHDR, CDR2 SFDVKD. This table comes from immunoSEQ multiplex PCR, and its TCRdb copy is limited to in-frame clones, with some not included. The sample shows around 150,000 clones, approximately 92% of them seen only once. This receptor was obtained from an adult who received the AZD1222 COVID-19 vaccine. Source: peripheral blood, taken 28 days after the second AZD1222 dose. The V and J genes are TRBV24-1 and TRBJ2-5; possibly TRBD1 or TRBD2 for D (5 bases each). The CDR3 sequence: CATSVRGVETQYF. The CDR3 DNA reads TGTGCCACCAGTGTTAGAGGGGTGGAGACCCAGTACTTC.